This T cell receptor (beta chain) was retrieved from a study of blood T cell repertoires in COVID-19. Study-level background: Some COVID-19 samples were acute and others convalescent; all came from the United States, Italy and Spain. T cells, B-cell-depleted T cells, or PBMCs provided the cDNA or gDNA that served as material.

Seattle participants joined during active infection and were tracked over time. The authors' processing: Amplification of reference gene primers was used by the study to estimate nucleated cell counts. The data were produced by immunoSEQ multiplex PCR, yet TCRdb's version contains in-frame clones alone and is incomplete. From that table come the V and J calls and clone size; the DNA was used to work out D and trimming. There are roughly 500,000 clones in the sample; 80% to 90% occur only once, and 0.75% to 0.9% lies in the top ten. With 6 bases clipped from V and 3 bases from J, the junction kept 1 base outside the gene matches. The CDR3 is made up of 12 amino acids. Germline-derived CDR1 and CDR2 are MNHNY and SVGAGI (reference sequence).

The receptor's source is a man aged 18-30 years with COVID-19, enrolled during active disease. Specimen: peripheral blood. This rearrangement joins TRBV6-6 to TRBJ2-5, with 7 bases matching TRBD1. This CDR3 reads CASRDREETQYF. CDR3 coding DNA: TGTGCCAGCAGAGACAGGGAAGAGACCCAGTACTTC.